This entry lists 7 T cell receptor beta chains sequenced from one sample in a study of Graves' ophthalmopathy and Graves' hyperthyroidism. Amplified material comprised TCR beta CDR3 regions derived from RNA transcripts. The authors performed first-round RT-PCR with HTBI primers and then a second-round multiplex PCR. TCRdb called the multiplex PCR reads again in MiXCR, with one record for every CDR3 protein. The top ten clones hold approximately 10% of a sample with about 1.1 million distinct CDR3 sequences, roughly 35% of them seen once. Input material: peripheral blood or thyroid tissue (not recorded which). The source of these receptors is an adult man with Graves' hyperthyroidism.

This clonotype was seen repeatedly, ten times or more. This chain uses TRBV4-2 with TRBJ2-5; D is unclear. From germline, CDR1 is LGHNA and CDR2 YNFKEQ. This CDR3 spans 14 amino acids. V dropped 4 bases and J dropped 3 bases, with 12 bases sitting between them. CDR3 region: CASSRDIREETQYF. The CDR3 DNA reads as TGTGCCAGCAGCCGCGATATCCGGGAAGAGACCCAGTACTTC.

Concerning this clonotype: This could be a read error, since a much larger clone is one nucleotide away. The rearrangement joins TRBV7-2 to TRBJ1-4; no clear D. CDR3 size: 13 residues. The V gene's germline CDR1 is SGHTA and CDR2 FQGNSA. CDR3 amino acids: CASSPHTNERLFF. CDR3 bases: TGCGCCAGCAGCCCCCACACTAATGAAAGACTGTTTTTT. The full variable domain, with the rest looked up from reference TRBV7-2 and TRBJ1-4, is GAGVSQSPSNKVTEKGKDVELRCDPISGHTALYWYRQSLGQGLEFLIYFQGNSAPDKSGLPSDRFSAERTGGSVSTLTIQRTQQEDSAVYLCASSPHTNERLFFGSGTQLSVL.

The V gene is TRBV29-1, the J gene TRBJ2-2; TRBD2 agrees at 11 bases. CDR1 and CDR2 from the germline V gene are SQVTM and ANQGSEA. The CDR3 runs 16 residues. V trimming: 4 bases; J trimming: 1 base; junction bases outside the gene matches: 5. CDR3 DNA: TGCAGCGTTGGACTAGCGGGACGGATGAACACCGGGGAGCTGTTTTTT. Translation: CSVGLAGRMNTGELFF.

About this clonotype: The germline gene is not matched at one end of the junction; a read error may be the cause. The chain links TRBV9 to TRBJ1-3; 7 nucleotides agree with TRBD1. The CDR3 totals 14 residues. Looked up from germline, CDR1 is SGDLS and CDR2 is YYNGEE. CDR3 loop: CASSATGVGNTIYF. The CDR3 DNA follows: TGTGCCAGCAGCGCCACAGGGGTTGGAAATACCATATATTTT.

This clonotype was counted at least ten times. The chain couples TRBV7-2 to TRBJ2-5; D unclear. Germline V lookup: CDR1 SGHTA, CDR2 FQGNSA. This CDR3 comprises 14 residues. Trimming took 1 base from V and 5 from J, leaving 11 bases between them. CDR3 residues: CASSLVVGSETQYF. The DNA for the CDR3 is TGTGCCAGCAGCTTAGTCGTCGGGTCGGAGACCCAGTACTTC.

This clonotype was found many times. The chain links TRBV12-3 or TRBV12-4 to TRBJ1-5, with D uncertain. The CDR3 contains 14 residues. The germline V and J ends were trimmed by 6 bases and 1 base, with 10 bases remaining between them. The CDR3 loop is CASSLHESNQPQHF. The CDR3 DNA sequence: TGTGCCAGCAGCCTACACGAAAGCAATCAGCCCCAGCATTTT.

The V and J genes are TRBV7-9 and TRBJ2-7; D ambiguous. This CDR3 contains 12 residues. Germline CDR1 and CDR2: SEHNR and FQNEAQ (reference sequence). Trimming pared 5 bases from V and 6 bases from J, leaving 11 bases between. The CDR3 region is CASSPPDREQYF. The CDR3 nucleotides read TGTGCCAGCAGCCCCCCGGACCGCGAGCAGTACTTC.